The 3 T cell receptor beta chains below all came from one sample that was sequenced in a study of cytomegalovirus exposure and HLA in healthy donors. Primers for the PCR totalled 60 Vbeta and 13 Jbeta. TCRdb's table, derived via immunoSEQ multiplex PCR, lists solely in-frame clones and lacks some. The sample lists about 130,000 clones; approximately 80% were seen once. Sequences were obtained from PBMCs. The receptor set was obtained from a man aged 25-40 years in good health and CMV-seronegative.

This clone has a handful of counts. V usage is TRBV10-2 and J usage is TRBJ1-1, with TRBD1 matching 7 bases. Germline V CDR1 and CDR2: WSHSY, SAAADI. V trimming: 7 bases; J trimming: 4 bases; junction bases outside the gene matches: 6. This CDR3 region has 13 residues. The CDR3 reads CASIPTGTTEAFF. DNA of the CDR3: TGCGCCAGCATTCCGACAGGGACCACTGAAGCTTTCTTT.

With respect to this clone: This sample includes further DNA sequences coding for the same CDR3. The V call is TRBV10-3, the J call TRBJ1-5, with D unclear. CDR3 size: 16 residues. V was shortened by 0 bases and J by 10 bases, with 19 bases between the two germline ends. Per germline, CDR1 ENHRY and CDR2 SYGVKD. Written as DNA, the CDR3 is TGTGCCATCAGTGAGTCGAGTCTGAGGGTTACGGGTCCCCAGCATTTT. Residues: CAISESSLRVTGPQHF.

In its sample, this clone was seen a few times. The chain has TRBV7-9 and TRBJ1-2; D unresolved. With 8 bases removed from V and 4 bases from J, the gap between germline ends came to 11 bases. The germline gives CDR1 SEHNR, CDR2 FQNEAQ (reference sequence). The CDR3 runs 12 residues. In DNA, the CDR3 is TGTGCCAGCGTCAGCGAGTTCTATGGCTACACCTTC. Its translation is CASVSEFYGYTF.